This T cell receptor (beta chain) was observed in a study of blood T cell repertoires in COVID-19. Overall study context: Sites in the United States, Italy and Spain provided acute and convalescent COVID-19 samples. PBMCs, B-cell-depleted T cells, or T cells were the source of the cDNA or gDNA that made up the material.

Authors' data handling: Reference gene primer amplification in the assay estimated nucleated cell counts. Data came from immunoSEQ multiplex PCR; TCRdb stores just in-frame clones and leaves some out. V and J calls plus clone size are reproduced from that table; the DNA served to infer D and trimming. Counted here are about 140,000 clones, roughly four fifths occurring once; the ten biggest clones make up roughly 1.6%. Germline lookup yields CDR1 MNHEY and CDR2 SVGAGI. With 2 bases removed from V and 1 base from J, the gap between germline ends came to 8 bases. The CDR3 covers 15 residues. The chain uses TRBV6-5 and TRBJ2-2; no clear D. The clonotype comes from a human donor in a cohort sampled during active COVID-19. Sequencing was carried out using peripheral blood. Here the CDR3 reads CASSYKAGNTGELFF. The CDR3 nucleotides read TGTGCCAGCAGTTACAAAGCAGGGAACACCGGGGAGCTGTTTTTT.